Each of the 8 T cell receptor beta chains below was sequenced from the same sample in a study of OX40 agonist ivuxolimab in advanced cancers. Sequenced by immunoSEQ multiplex PCR; TCRdb stores in-frame clones only, minus some. The table has 45,000 to 75,000 clones, 75% to 85% seen once. The sample here was CD4+ or CD8+ T cells sorted from blood, taken in a trial of the OX40 agonist ivuxolimab. These receptors were taken from an adult with an advanced solid tumor such as melanoma, head and neck, liver or kidney cancer.

In this sample, this clone turned up once. The chain uses TRBV6-4 and TRBJ2-3, with D unresolved. CDR1 MRHNA and CDR2 SNTAGT come from the germline V gene. This CDR3 comprises 15 residues. V was clipped by 4 bases and J by 0 bases, with 11 bases between them. CDR3: CASSVVRSSTDTQYF. In DNA form, the CDR3 reads TGTGCCAGCAGTGTAGTGCGATCTAGCACAGATACGCAGTATTTT.

This clone has just a few counts. The rearrangement links TRBV6-4 to TRBJ1-6, with unresolved D. The CDR3 is 13 residues long. V was shortened by 9 bases and J by 7 bases, with 13 bases between the two germline ends. Germline loops: CDR1 MRHNA, CDR2 SNTAGT. The CDR3 is CASSRVLNSPLHF. For the CDR3, the DNA is TGTGCCAGTTCACGGGTGTTGAATTCACCCCTCCACTTT.

The rearrangement uses TRBV10-3 and TRBJ2-2; D perhaps matches TRBD2 (5 bases). Germline V lookup: CDR1 ENHRY, CDR2 SYGVKD. The CDR3 is 17 residues long. Trimming pared 0 bases from V and 4 bases from J, leaving 15 bases between. CDR3 DNA: TGTGCCATCAGTGAGTCGAGGCAGGACTCTGGCACCGGGGAGCTGTTTTTT. Protein product: CAISESRQDSGTGELFF.

With respect to this clone: Compared with germline, one end of the junction differs, possibly owing to a read error. At the DNA level, this CDR3 is encoded by other sequences in the same sample as well. The V call is TRBV4-1, the J call TRBJ2-1, with 7 bases aligning to TRBD2. The CDR3 totals 14 residues. The germline CDR1 and CDR2 sequences are MGHRA and YSYEKL. CDR3 bases: TGCGCCAGTAGCCTAATGGGGGGGTACAATGAGCAGTTCTTC. Translated: CASSLMGGYNEQFF.

V is TRBV19 and J is TRBJ2-2, with D possibly matching TRBD2 (7 bases). The CDR3 is made up of 13 amino acids. Looked up from germline, CDR1 is LNHDA and CDR2 is SQIVND (reference sequence). Trimming stripped 7 bases from V and 5 bases from J, with 11 bases between. Here the CDR3 reads CASTGEGTGELFF. The DNA of the CDR3 is TGTGCCAGTACAGGGGAGGGTACCGGGGAGCTGTTTTTT.

This chain connects TRBV7-9 to TRBJ2-7; 9 bases align to TRBD1. V was clipped by 5 bases and J by 4 bases; unmatched bases: 6. The CDR3 length is 14 residues. Germline CDR1 SEHNR, CDR2 FQNEAQ (reference sequence). The CDR3 bases are TGTGCCAGCAGCCCGAGGACAGGGGAATACGAGCAGTACTTC. Amino acid sequence: CASSPRTGEYEQYF. The full variable domain, in which reference TRBV7-9 and TRBJ2-7 provide the parts outside the CDR3, is DTGVSQNPRHKITKRGQNVTFRCDPISEHNRLYWYRQTLGQGPEFLTYFQNEAQLEKSRLLSDRFSAERPKGSFSTLEIQRTEQGDSAMYLCASSPRTGEYEQYFGPGTRLTVT.

This sequence joins TRBV4-1 and TRBJ2-1; D gene ambiguous. The germline V gene has CDR1 MGHRA and CDR2 YSYEKL. Trimming pared 1 base from V and 6 bases from J, leaving 28 bases between. This CDR3 region has 20 residues. CDR3 amino acids: CASSQVLVYGSGPWPNEQFF. Written as DNA, the CDR3 is TGCGCCAGCAGCCAAGTTTTGGTGTACGGTAGTGGGCCCTGGCCCAATGAGCAGTTCTTC.

V and J are TRBV19 and TRBJ1-2; 7 positions agree with TRBD1. The V and J ends lost 5 bases and 7 bases, in that order; junction bases with no gene match: 10. The germline V gene encodes CDR1 LNHDA and CDR2 SQIVND (reference sequence). The CDR3 is made up of 14 amino acids. CDR3 coding DNA: TGTGCCAGTAGTGCCTACCAGGGGGTGCTTGGCTACACCTTC. Protein product: CASSAYQGVLGYTF.